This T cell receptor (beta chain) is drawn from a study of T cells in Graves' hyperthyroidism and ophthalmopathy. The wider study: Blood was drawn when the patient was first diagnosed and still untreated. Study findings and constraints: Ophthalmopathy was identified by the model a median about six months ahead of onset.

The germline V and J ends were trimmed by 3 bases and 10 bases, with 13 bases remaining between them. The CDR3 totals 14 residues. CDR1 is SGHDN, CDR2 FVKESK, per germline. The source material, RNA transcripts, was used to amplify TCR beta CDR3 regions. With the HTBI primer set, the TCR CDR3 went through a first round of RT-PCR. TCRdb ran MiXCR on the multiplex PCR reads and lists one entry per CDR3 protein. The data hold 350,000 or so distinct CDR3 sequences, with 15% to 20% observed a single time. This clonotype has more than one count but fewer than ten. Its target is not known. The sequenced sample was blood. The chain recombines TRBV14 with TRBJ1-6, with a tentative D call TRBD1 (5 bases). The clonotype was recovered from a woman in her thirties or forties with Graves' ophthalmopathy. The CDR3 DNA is TGTGCCAGCAGCCAGGGGCGGGCTTGGTCACCCCTCCACTTT. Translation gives CASSQGRAWSPLHF.